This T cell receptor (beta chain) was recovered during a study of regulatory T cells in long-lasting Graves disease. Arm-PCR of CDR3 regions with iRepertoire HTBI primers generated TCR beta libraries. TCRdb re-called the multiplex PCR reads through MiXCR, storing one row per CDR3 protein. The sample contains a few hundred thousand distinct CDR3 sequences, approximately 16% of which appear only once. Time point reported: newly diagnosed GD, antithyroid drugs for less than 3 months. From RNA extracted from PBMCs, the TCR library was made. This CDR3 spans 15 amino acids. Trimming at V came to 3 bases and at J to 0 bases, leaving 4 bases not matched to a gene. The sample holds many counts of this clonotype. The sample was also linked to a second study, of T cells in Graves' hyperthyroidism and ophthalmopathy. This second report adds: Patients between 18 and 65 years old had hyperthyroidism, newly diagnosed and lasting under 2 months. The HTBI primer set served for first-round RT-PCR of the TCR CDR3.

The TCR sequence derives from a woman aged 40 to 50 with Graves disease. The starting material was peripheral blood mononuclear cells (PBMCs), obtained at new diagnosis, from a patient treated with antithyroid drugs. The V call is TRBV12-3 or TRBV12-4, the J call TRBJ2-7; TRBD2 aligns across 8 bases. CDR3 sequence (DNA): TGTGCCAGCAGTTTCGGACTAGCTGGCTCCTACGAGCAGTACTTC. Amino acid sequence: CASSFGLAGSYEQYF.